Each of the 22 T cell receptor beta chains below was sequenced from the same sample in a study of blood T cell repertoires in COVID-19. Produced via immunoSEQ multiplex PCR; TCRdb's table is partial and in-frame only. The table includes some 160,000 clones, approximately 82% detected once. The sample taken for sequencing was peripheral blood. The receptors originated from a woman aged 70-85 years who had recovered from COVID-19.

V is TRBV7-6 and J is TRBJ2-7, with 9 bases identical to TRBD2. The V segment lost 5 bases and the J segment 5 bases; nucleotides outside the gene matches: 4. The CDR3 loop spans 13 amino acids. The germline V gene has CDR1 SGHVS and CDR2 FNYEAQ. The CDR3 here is CASSRTSVHEQYF. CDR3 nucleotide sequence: TGTGCCAGCAGCAGGACTAGCGTCCACGAGCAGTACTTC.

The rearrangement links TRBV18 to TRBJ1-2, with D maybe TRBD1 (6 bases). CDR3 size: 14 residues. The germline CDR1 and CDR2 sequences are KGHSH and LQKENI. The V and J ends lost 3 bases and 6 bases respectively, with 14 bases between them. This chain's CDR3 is CASSPSPGADGYTF. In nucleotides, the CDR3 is TGTGCCAGCTCACCCTCGCCAGGGGCTGATGGCTACACCTTC.

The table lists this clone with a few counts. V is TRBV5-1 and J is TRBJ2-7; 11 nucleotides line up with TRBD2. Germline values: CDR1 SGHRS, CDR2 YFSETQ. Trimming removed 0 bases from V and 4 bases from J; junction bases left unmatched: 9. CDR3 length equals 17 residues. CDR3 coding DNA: TGCGCCAGCAGCTTGGGTTCGGCTGCTAGCGGGAGGTACGAGCAGTACTTC. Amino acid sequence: CASSLGSAASGRYEQYF.

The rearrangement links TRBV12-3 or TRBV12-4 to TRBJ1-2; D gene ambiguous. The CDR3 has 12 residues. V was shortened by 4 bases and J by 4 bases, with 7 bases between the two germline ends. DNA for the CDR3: TGTGCCAGCAGTTCGACACTCTATGGCTACACCTTC. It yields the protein CASSSTLYGYTF.

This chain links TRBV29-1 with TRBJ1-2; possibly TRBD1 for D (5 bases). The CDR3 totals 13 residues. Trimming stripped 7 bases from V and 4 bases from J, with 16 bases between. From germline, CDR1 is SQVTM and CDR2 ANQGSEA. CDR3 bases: TGCAGCGCCGCAAACGACGGGGGCTATGGCTACACCTTC. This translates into CSAANDGGYGYTF.

This CDR3 is CASSPGGGLDTEAFF. Written as DNA, the CDR3 is TGCGCCAGCAGCCCCGGGGGGGGGTTGGACACTGAAGCTTTCTTT. The rearrangement uses TRBV4-3 and TRBJ1-1; the D gene is possibly TRBD1 (5 bases). V dropped 4 bases and J dropped 3 bases, with 15 bases sitting between them. The CDR3 contains 15 residues. Germline V gene sequence: CDR1 LGHNA, CDR2 YSLEER.

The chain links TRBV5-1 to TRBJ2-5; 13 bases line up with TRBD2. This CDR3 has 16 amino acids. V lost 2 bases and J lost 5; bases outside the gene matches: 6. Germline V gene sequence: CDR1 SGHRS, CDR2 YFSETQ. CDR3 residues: CASSLGTSGIVETQYF. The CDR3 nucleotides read TGCGCCAGCAGCTTAGGGACTAGCGGGATAGTGGAGACCCAGTACTTC. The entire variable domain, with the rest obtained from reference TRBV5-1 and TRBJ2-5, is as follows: KAGVTQTPRYLIKTRGQQVTLSCSPISGHRSVSWYQQTPGQGLQFLFEYFSETQRNKGNFPGRFSGRQFSNSRSEMNVSTLELGDSALYLCASSLGTSGIVETQYFGPGTRLLVL.

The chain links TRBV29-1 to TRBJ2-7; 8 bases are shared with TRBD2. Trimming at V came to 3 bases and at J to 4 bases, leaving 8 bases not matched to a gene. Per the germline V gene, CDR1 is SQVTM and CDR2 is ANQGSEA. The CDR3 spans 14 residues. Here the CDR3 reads CSVEVAGIGYEQYF. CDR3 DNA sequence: TGCAGCGTTGAGGTAGCGGGAATCGGGTACGAGCAGTACTTC.

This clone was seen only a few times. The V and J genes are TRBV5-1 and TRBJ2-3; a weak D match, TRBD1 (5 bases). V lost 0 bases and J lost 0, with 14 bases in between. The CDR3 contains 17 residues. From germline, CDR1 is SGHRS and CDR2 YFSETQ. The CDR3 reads CASSLAGQRPSTDTQYF. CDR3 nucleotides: TGCGCCAGCAGCTTGGCAGGGCAGCGACCTAGCACAGATACGCAGTATTTT.

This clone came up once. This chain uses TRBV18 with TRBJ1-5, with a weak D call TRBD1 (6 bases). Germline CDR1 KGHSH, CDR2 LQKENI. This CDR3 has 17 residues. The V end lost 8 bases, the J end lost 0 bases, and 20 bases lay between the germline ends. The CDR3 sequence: CASAGSGGGYSNQPQHF. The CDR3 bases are TGTGCCAGCGCTGGGTCTGGGGGCGGGTATAGCAATCAGCCCCAGCATTTT.

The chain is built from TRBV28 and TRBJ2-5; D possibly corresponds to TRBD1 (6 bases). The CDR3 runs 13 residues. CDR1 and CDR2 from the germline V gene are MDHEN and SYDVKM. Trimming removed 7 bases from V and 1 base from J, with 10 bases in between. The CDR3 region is CASTRDIQETQYF. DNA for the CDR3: TGTGCCAGCACGAGGGACATCCAAGAGACCCAGTACTTC.

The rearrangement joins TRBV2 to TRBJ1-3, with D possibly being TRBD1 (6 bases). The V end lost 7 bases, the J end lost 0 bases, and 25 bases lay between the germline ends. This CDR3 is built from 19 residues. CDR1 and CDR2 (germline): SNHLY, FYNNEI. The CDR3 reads CASTFRGSPGTPSGNTIYF. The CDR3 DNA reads TGTGCCAGCACCTTTAGGGGGTCCCCCGGGACCCCCTCTGGAAACACCATATATTTT. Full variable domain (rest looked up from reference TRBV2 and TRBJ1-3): EPEVTQTPSHQVTQMGQEVILRCVPISNHLYFYWYRQILGQKVEFLVSFYNNEISEKSEIFDDQFSVERPDGSNFTLKIRSTKLEDSAMYFCASTFRGSPGTPSGNTIYFGEGSWLTVV.

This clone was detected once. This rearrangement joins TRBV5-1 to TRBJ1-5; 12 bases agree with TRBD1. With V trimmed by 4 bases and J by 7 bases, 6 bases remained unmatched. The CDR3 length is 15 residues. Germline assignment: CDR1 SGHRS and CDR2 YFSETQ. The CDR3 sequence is CASSRGTGGWQPQHF. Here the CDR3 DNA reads TGCGCCAGCAGCCGCGGGACAGGGGGCTGGCAGCCCCAGCATTTT.

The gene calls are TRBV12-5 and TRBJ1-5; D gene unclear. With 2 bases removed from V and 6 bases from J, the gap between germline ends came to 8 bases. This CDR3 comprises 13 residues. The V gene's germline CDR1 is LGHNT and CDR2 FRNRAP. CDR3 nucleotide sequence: TGTGCTAGTGGTTTGCCGCCGGGTCAGCCCCAGCATTTT. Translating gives CASGLPPGQPQHF. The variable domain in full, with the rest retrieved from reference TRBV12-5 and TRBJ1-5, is DARVTQTPRHKVTEMGQEVTMRCQPILGHNTVFWYRQTMMQGLELLAYFRNRAPLDDSGMPKDRFSAEMPDATLATLKIQPSEPRDSAVYFCASGLPPGQPQHFGDGTRLSIL.

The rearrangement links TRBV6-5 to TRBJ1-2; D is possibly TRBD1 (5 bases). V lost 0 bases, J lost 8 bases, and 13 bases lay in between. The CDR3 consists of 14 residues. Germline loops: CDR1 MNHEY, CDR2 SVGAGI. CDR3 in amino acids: CASSYSESGGGYTF. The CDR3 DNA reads TGTGCCAGCAGTTACTCGGAGTCCGGGGGGGGCTACACCTTC.

CDR3 loop: CASSYKNTGELFF. CDR3 in DNA: TGTGCCAGCAGCTACAAGAACACCGGGGAGCTGTTTTTT. J is TRBJ2-2 and V is TRBV7-3; D ambiguous. V lost 4 bases and J 1 base, leaving 4 bases between the germline ends. The germline CDR1 and CDR2 sequences are SGHTA and FQGTGA. The CDR3 extends over 13 amino acids.

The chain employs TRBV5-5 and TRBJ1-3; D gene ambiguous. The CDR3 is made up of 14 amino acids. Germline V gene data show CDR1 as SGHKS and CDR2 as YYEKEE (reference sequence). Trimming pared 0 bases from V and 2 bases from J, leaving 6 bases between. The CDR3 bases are TGTGCCAGCAGCTTGGTCGGGGCTGGAAACACCATATATTTT. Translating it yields CASSLVGAGNTIYF.

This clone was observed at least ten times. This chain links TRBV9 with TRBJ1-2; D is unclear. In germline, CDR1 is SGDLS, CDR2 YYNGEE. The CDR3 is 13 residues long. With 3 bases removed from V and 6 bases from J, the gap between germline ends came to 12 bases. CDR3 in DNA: TGTGCCAGCAGCGCGGGGTGGGGAAATGGCTACACCTTC. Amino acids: CASSAGWGNGYTF. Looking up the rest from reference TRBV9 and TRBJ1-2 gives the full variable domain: DSGVTQTPKHLITATGQRVTLRCSPRSGDLSVYWYQQSLDQGLQFLIQYYNGEERAKGNILERFSAQQFPDLHSELNLSSLELGDSALYFCASSAGWGNGYTFGSGTRLTVV.

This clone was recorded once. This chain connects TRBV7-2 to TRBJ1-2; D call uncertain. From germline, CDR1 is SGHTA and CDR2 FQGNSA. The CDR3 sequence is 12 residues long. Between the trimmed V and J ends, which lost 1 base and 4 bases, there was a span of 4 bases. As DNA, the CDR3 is TGTGCCAGCAGCTTAGGGGCCTATGGCTACACCTTC. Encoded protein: CASSLGAYGYTF.

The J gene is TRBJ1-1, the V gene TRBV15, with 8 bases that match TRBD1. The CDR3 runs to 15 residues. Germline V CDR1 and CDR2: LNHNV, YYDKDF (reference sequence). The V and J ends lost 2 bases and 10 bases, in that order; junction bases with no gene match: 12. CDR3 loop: CATSRQQGGFEGAFF. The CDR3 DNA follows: TGTGCCACCAGCAGACAACAGGGGGGGTTTGAAGGAGCTTTCTTT.

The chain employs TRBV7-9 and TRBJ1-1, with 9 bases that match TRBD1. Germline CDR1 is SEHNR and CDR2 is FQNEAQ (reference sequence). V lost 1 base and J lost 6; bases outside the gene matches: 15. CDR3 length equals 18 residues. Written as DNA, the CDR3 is TGTGCCAGCAGCTTAGACATAAGACAGGGGGTATTTTTGCCTGAAGCTTTCTTT. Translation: CASSLDIRQGVFLPEAFF. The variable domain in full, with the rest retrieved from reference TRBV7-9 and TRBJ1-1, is DTGVSQNPRHKITKRGQNVTFRCDPISEHNRLYWYRQTLGQGPEFLTYFQNEAQLEKSRLLSDRFSAERPKGSFSTLEIQRTEQGDSAMYLCASSLDIRQGVFLPEAFFGQGTRLTVV.

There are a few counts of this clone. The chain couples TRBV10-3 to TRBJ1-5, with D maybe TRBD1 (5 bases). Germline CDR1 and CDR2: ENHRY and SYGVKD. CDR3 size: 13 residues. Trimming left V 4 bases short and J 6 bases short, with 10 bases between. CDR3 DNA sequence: TGTGCCATCAGTGGGCAGGGTGGTCAGCCCCAGCATTTT. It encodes CAISGQGGQPQHF.